This TCR beta chain is drawn from a study of cytomegalovirus exposure and HLA in healthy donors. Germline CDR1 and CDR2: MDHEN and SYDVKM. CDR3 length: 13 amino acids. V lost 11 bases and J lost 4, with 15 bases in between. The protocol was immunoSEQ multiplex PCR, while the TCRdb copy is restricted to in-frame clones and leaves out a portion. The sample has some 140,000 clones, approximately 87% seen once. Sequencing was carried out using PBMCs. This TCR derives from a man aged 18 to 35 in good health and CMV-seronegative. The chain recombines TRBV28 with TRBJ2-1, with D unresolved. The CDR3 coding sequence is TGTGCCGAAGCTAGTTCCATATACAATGAGCAGTTCTTC. Amino acids: CAEASSIYNEQFF.